The 32 T cell receptor beta chains listed next were all sequenced from one sample in a study of OX40 agonist ivuxolimab in advanced cancers. Sequencing used immunoSEQ multiplex PCR; TCRdb keeps in-frame clones, though not all of them. Seen here are 20,000 to 30,000 clones, around three quarters observed once, and the top ten hold 9.5% to 15%. Sequenced here: CD4+ or CD8+ T cells sorted from blood, sampled in a trial of the OX40 agonist ivuxolimab. The origin of the receptors is an adult with an advanced solid tumor such as melanoma, head and neck, liver or kidney cancer.

V is TRBV5-5 and J is TRBJ1-3; D perhaps matches TRBD1 (5 bases). The CDR3 is made up of 15 amino acids. CDR1 and CDR2 from the germline V gene are SGHKS and YYEKEE (reference sequence). V was trimmed by 2 bases and J by 0 bases, leaving 9 bases between them. Here the CDR3 DNA reads TGTGCCAGCAGCTTTGGGGGGTTCTCTGGAAACACCATATATTTT. Its translation: CASSFGGFSGNTIYF. The entire variable domain, with the rest obtained from reference TRBV5-5 and TRBJ1-3, is as follows: DAGVTQSPTHLIKTRGQQVTLRCSPISGHKSVSWYQQVLGQGPQFIFQYYEKEERGRGNFPDRFSARQFPNYSSELNVNALLLGDSALYLCASSFGGFSGNTIYFGEGSWLTVV.

V and J are TRBV7-2 and TRBJ1-2; 8 bases line up with TRBD1. The junction had 5 bases not matched to a gene; V was cut back by 5 bases and J by 3 bases. Germline V gives CDR1 SGHTA, CDR2 FQGNSA. The CDR3 totals 14 residues. CDR3 sequence: CASSPTGVDYGYTF. The DNA for the CDR3 is TGTGCCAGCAGCCCGACAGGGGTCGACTATGGCTACACCTTC.

This clone appeared a single time. The chain couples TRBV6-5 to TRBJ2-7; TRBD1 agrees at 9 bases. CDR3 length: 15 amino acids. Trimming at V came to 0 bases and at J to 5 bases, leaving 5 bases not matched to a gene. CDR1 and CDR2 from the germline V gene are MNHEY and SVGAGI. DNA for the CDR3: TGTGCCAGCAGTTACTCCGGGACAGGGAAGGACGAGCAGTACTTC. Translation: CASSYSGTGKDEQYF.

The chain links TRBV11-2 to TRBJ1-2; weak D call: TRBD1 (5 bases). CDR1 is SGHAT and CDR2 is FQNNGV in the germline V gene. The CDR3 consists of 14 residues. V lost 0 bases and J lost 5, with 10 bases in between. The CDR3 DNA is TGTGCCAGCAGCTTAGATTGGACATCTTATGGCTACACCTTC. As protein: CASSLDWTSYGYTF. Drawing the rest from reference TRBV11-2 and TRBJ1-2, the complete variable domain is EAGVAQSPRYKIIEKRQSVAFWCNPISGHATLYWYQQILGQGPKLLIQFQNNGVVDDSQLPKDRFSAERLKGVDSTLKIQPAKLEDSAVYLCASSLDWTSYGYTFGSGTRLTVV.

For this clone: The junction shows a germline mismatch at one end, possibly a read error. The CDR3 sequence is CASTLSSGGADTGELFF. Here the CDR3 DNA reads TGCGCCAGCACCTTGAGTAGCGGGGGGGCCGACACCGGGGAGCTGTTTTTT. This sequence joins TRBV5-1 and TRBJ2-2; 11 nucleotides line up with TRBD2. Germline CDR1 is SGHRS and CDR2 is YFSETQ. CDR3 size: 17 residues.

V usage is TRBV29-1 and J usage is TRBJ2-7, with 12 bases matching TRBD2. This CDR3 has 14 residues. CDR1 SQVTM and CDR2 ANQGSEA come from the germline V gene. After removal of 6 bases from V and 0 bases from J, the junction contained 3 bases not matched to a gene. The CDR3 coding sequence is TGCAGCGTGGCGACTAGCGGGAGCTCCTACGAGCAGTACTTC. Protein: CSVATSGSSYEQYF.

The genes are TRBV11-2 and TRBJ1-3, with D possibly matching TRBD1 (6 bases). The V gene's germline CDR1 is SGHAT and CDR2 FQNNGV. The CDR3 has 17 residues. Trimming took off 0 bases at V and 3 bases at J, with 15 bases between the two ends. The CDR3 spells CASSLDSWGANGNTIYF. The CDR3 bases are TGTGCCAGCAGCTTAGATTCTTGGGGGGCCAATGGAAACACCATATATTTT.

In this sample, this clone turned up once. The genes are TRBV10-3 and TRBJ2-1; 11 bases agree with TRBD2. Germline V gene lookup returns CDR1 ENHRY and CDR2 SYGVKD. V lost 6 bases to trimming and J lost 0 bases; unmatched junction nucleotides: 1. The CDR3 extends over 15 amino acids. For the CDR3, the DNA is TGTGCCATCAGGACTAGCGGGGCCTCCTACAATGAGCAGTTCTTC. Its translation: CAIRTSGASYNEQFF.

The V and J genes are TRBV2 and TRBJ1-4; D remains unclear. CDR1 and CDR2 from the germline V gene are SNHLY and FYNNEI. The CDR3 runs to 13 residues. V gave up 5 bases and J gave up 7 bases, with 11 bases separating them. The DNA of the CDR3 is TGTGCCAGCAGTAAAACCCCAGGTGAAAAACTGTTTTTT. It codes for CASSKTPGEKLFF.

V gene TRBV7-2 combines with J gene TRBJ1-2; D unresolved. Germline V gene lookup returns CDR1 SGHTA and CDR2 FQGNSA. Trimming removed 0 bases from V and 5 bases from J, with 7 bases in between. CDR3 length: 13 residues. In DNA form, the CDR3 reads TGTGCCAGCAGCTTAGCATTCGGATATGGCTACACCTTC. Its protein product is CASSLAFGYGYTF.

This rearrangement joins TRBV28 to TRBJ2-7; D not resolved. V was cut by 4 bases and J by 7 bases, with 17 bases left in between. The CDR3 sequence is 14 residues long. Germline V gene lookup returns CDR1 MDHEN and CDR2 SYDVKM. The CDR3 nucleotides are TGTGCCAGCAGTTGGACCAAAGGAACGAGGGAGCAGTACTTC. It codes for CASSWTKGTREQYF.

The rearrangement joins TRBV5-8 to TRBJ2-3; TRBD1 matches 8 bases. V shed 3 bases and J 6 bases; nucleotides not matched to a gene: 9. The CDR3 is made up of 15 amino acids. Germline V gene data show CDR1 as SGHTS and CDR2 as YDEGEE. The CDR3 region is CASSSSTGGYDTQYF. CDR3 DNA sequence: TGTGCCAGCAGCTCAAGCACAGGGGGGTATGATACGCAGTATTTT.

The chain carries TRBV5-4 and TRBJ2-1, with TRBD1 matching 9 bases. In germline, CDR1 is SGHNT, CDR2 YYREEE (reference sequence). The CDR3 is 15 residues long. V lost 2 bases to trimming and J lost 9 bases; unmatched junction nucleotides: 9. The chain's CDR3 is CASSFPGQGPGEQFF. Written as DNA, the CDR3 is TGTGCCAGCAGCTTTCCGGGACAGGGCCCGGGTGAGCAGTTCTTC.

The V call is TRBV2, the J call TRBJ2-2, with unresolved D. The germline V gene encodes CDR1 SNHLY and CDR2 FYNNEI. This CDR3 spans 12 amino acids. The V gene lost 7 bases and the J gene lost 6 bases, with 9 bases spanning the gap. The CDR3: CASIGWAGELFF. In nucleotides, the CDR3 is TGTGCCAGCATCGGGTGGGCCGGGGAGCTGTTTTTT.

There are a few counts of this clone. The chain is built from TRBV19 and TRBJ2-7; unclear D gene. Trimming pared 5 bases from V and 3 bases from J, leaving 14 bases between. Germline V gene data show CDR1 as LNHDA and CDR2 as SQIVND (reference sequence). This CDR3 region has 14 residues. The CDR3 protein is CASSVGETYYEQYF. The CDR3, as DNA: TGTGCCAGTAGTGTGGGCGAGACGTACTACGAGCAGTACTTC.

The chain uses TRBV19 and TRBJ1-3, with D possibly matching TRBD1 (5 bases). Germline lookup yields CDR1 LNHDA and CDR2 SQIVND (reference sequence). The CDR3 has 15 residues. V shed 7 bases and J shed 2 bases, with 15 bases lying between them. The DNA for the CDR3 is TGTGCCAGTAATCGGCCGGGGCTGACTGGAAACACCATATATTTT. Amino acid sequence: CASNRPGLTGNTIYF. Supplemented by reference TRBV19 and TRBJ1-3, the full variable domain reads DGGITQSPKYLFRKEGQNVTLSCEQNLNHDAMYWYRQDPGQGLRLIYYSQIVNDFQKGDIAEGYSVSREKKESFPLTVTSAQKNPTAFYLCASNRPGLTGNTIYFGEGSWLTVV.

This clone was detected once. The chain joins TRBV19 to TRBJ2-7, with D perhaps matching TRBD1 (6 bases). The CDR3 length is 14 residues. Germline values: CDR1 LNHDA, CDR2 SQIVND (reference sequence). V was shortened by 3 bases and J by 2 bases, with 11 bases between the two germline ends. DNA of the CDR3: TGTGCCAGTAGTATCTCAGGGGTTCCCTACGAGCAGTACTTC. Translation gives CASSISGVPYEQYF.

The V gene is TRBV6-5, the J gene TRBJ2-3; D might be TRBD2 (5 bases). The germline V and J ends were trimmed by 5 bases and 7 bases, with 13 bases remaining between them. Per germline, CDR1 MNHEY and CDR2 SVGAGI. This CDR3 is built from 13 residues. The CDR3 here is CASSQSQRNTQYF. The CDR3 DNA is TGTGCCAGCAGTCAATCTCAGCGGAATACGCAGTATTTT.

V and J are TRBV7-9 and TRBJ2-5, with D perhaps assigned TRBD1 or TRBD2 (7 bases each). V lost 7 bases and J lost 11, with 20 bases in between. Germline-derived CDR1 and CDR2 are SEHNR and FQNEAQ (reference sequence). CDR3 length equals 13 residues. CDR3 in amino acids: CASNPSRGGEQYF. CDR3 sequence (DNA): TGTGCCAGCAACCCCTCCAGGGGGGGGGAGCAGTACTTC.

V is TRBV10-3 and J is TRBJ2-5; no definite D call. This CDR3 region has 17 residues. Between the trimmed V and J ends, which lost 3 bases and 5 bases, there was a span of 22 bases. Germline CDR1 and CDR2: ENHRY and SYGVKD. The CDR3 DNA follows: TGTGCCATCAGTGAACGAAGATGGATCACCGTCGACGAGACCCAGTACTTC. This translates into CAISERRWITVDETQYF.

The chain has TRBV18 and TRBJ1-1; 8 bases align to TRBD1. CDR1 KGHSH and CDR2 LQKENI come from the germline V gene. The CDR3 consists of 12 residues. The V and J ends lost 5 bases and 11 bases, in that order; junction bases with no gene match: 7. In DNA form, the CDR3 reads TGTGCCAGCTCATCGACAGGGGATGGGGCTTTCTTT. Its protein is CASSSTGDGAFF.

Only a few counts were recorded for this clone. The rearrangement joins TRBV14 to TRBJ2-1, with 7 nucleotides matching TRBD1. From germline, CDR1 is SGHDN and CDR2 FVKESK. Trimming took 2 bases from V and 3 from J; bases not matched to a gene: 10. The CDR3 loop spans 17 amino acids. CDR3 sequence: CASSQPLWDRDYNEQFF. DNA of the CDR3: TGTGCCAGCAGCCAACCCCTGTGGGACAGAGACTACAATGAGCAGTTCTTC.

The gene calls are TRBV7-3 and TRBJ1-2, with 8 bases fitting TRBD1. In germline, CDR1 is SGHTA, CDR2 FQGTGA. The CDR3 is 15 amino acids. V was clipped by 5 bases and J by 3 bases; unmatched bases: 8. CDR3 coding DNA: TGTGCCAGCAGCAGCGCAGGGGGCGATTACTATGGCTACACCTTC. It codes for CASSSAGGDYYGYTF.

This clone was seen just once. The J gene is TRBJ2-7, the V gene TRBV4-1, with D tentatively TRBD1 (6 bases). Germline values: CDR1 MGHRA, CDR2 YSYEKL. The V and J ends lost 4 bases and 3 bases respectively, with 13 bases between them. There are 14 residues in the CDR3. CDR3 nucleotide sequence: TGCGCCAGCAGCCCAGCAGGACAGAACTACGAGCAGTACTTC. Encoded protein: CASSPAGQNYEQYF.

The rearrangement uses TRBV5-4 and TRBJ1-1; TRBD1 matches at 8 bases. The ends lost 2 bases at V and 1 base at J; junction bases unmatched: 7. This CDR3 is built from 16 residues. Germline V lookup: CDR1 SGHNT, CDR2 YYREEE (reference sequence). This chain's CDR3 is CASSLSYGQGNTEAFF. Here the CDR3 DNA reads TGTGCCAGCAGCTTATCATACGGACAGGGGAACACTGAAGCTTTCTTT.

There are a few counts of this clone. This chain links TRBV28 with TRBJ1-1; D is possibly TRBD1 (5 bases). Germline assignment: CDR1 MDHEN and CDR2 SYDVKM. V was cut by 5 bases and J by 3 bases, with 19 bases left in between. This CDR3 has 16 amino acids. CDR3: CASSSGGSVVDTEAFF. For the CDR3, the DNA is TGTGCCAGCAGTAGTGGGGGTTCAGTCGTGGACACTGAAGCTTTCTTT.

This clone was recorded once. The chain employs TRBV11-2 and TRBJ2-1, with D possibly matching TRBD2 (5 bases). The CDR3 is 16 amino acids. Germline CDR1 reads SGHAT; CDR2 reads FQNNGV. Between the trimmed V and J ends, which lost 1 base and 1 base, there was a span of 11 bases. CDR3 nucleotides: TGTGCCAGCAGCTTAGTGTTGGGGAGTTCCTACAATGAGCAGTTCTTC. Its translation is CASSLVLGSSYNEQFF.

The chain carries TRBV29-1 and TRBJ2-7; perhaps TRBD1 as D (5 bases). CDR1 and CDR2 (germline): SQVTM, ANQGSEA. V was cut by 3 bases and J by 3 bases, with 21 bases left in between. The CDR3 consists of 16 residues. The CDR3 here is CSVDGLTESSFYEQYF. In DNA form, the CDR3 reads TGCAGCGTTGATGGGTTGACAGAGTCGTCGTTCTACGAGCAGTACTTC.

This chain joins TRBV6-1 and TRBJ2-3, with no clear D. This CDR3 region has 14 residues. V lost 8 bases and J 5 bases, leaving 17 bases between the germline ends. The germline V gene encodes CDR1 MNHNS and CDR2 SASEGT. The CDR3 here is CASENPGLGDTQYF. CDR3 in DNA: TGTGCCAGCGAGAACCCCGGGCTCGGAGATACGCAGTATTTT.

The rearrangement links TRBV30 to TRBJ2-3, with D possibly TRBD1 on 7 matching bases. V gave up 0 bases and J gave up 3 bases, with 13 bases separating them. This CDR3 has 15 residues. CDR1 GTSNPN and CDR2 SVGIG come from the germline V gene (reference sequence). The CDR3 spells CAWSVPQGRTDTQYF. CDR3 bases: TGTGCCTGGAGTGTACCACAGGGGAGGACAGATACGCAGTATTTT.

The CDR3 spells CASSFNGEETQYF. CDR3 DNA sequence: TGTGCCAGCAGCTTCAACGGGGAAGAGACCCAGTACTTC. The rearrangement uses TRBV7-8 and TRBJ2-5, with D perhaps matching TRBD2 (5 bases). This CDR3 has 13 residues. Trimming removed 3 bases at V and 3 bases at J, with 8 bases between. Germline V CDR1 and CDR2: SGHVS, FQNEAQ.

The CDR3 DNA sequence: TGCGCCAGCAGTGACCTTAAACCGGGACTCCTCGGGGGGGAAAAACTGTTTTTT. Protein: CASSDLKPGLLGGEKLFF. The chain couples TRBV10-2 to TRBJ1-4, with D perhaps matching TRBD1 (5 bases). Between the trimmed V and J ends, which lost 3 bases and 8 bases, there was a span of 25 bases. The CDR3 covers 18 residues. Germline CDR1 and CDR2: WSHSY and SAAADI.